This record looks at one T cell receptor (beta chain) sequence and its context. Its antigen remains unidentified. No qualities accompany the bases; no much larger clone lies one base away. Between the V and J ends, shortened by 7 bases and 0 bases respectively, the junction contains 10 bases. Sequences WSHSY (CDR1) and SAAADI (CDR2) are obtained from the germline V gene. CDR3 length: 14 amino acids, cysteine to phenylalanine. Only the CDR3 part of the read is kept: 42 bases, read in frame from the first base. Healthy HIV-negative adults with no recently reported acute infections or vaccinations were included as donors. Every donor was a Caucasian adult residing in Nashville, Tennessee, USA. CD4+ T cells were enriched by magnetic negative selection; naive cells were then positively selected on CD45RA, and the negative fraction formed the memory subset. Blood was collected by leukapheresis, and PBMCs were isolated by Ficoll-Histopaque density gradient centrifugation and then cryopreserved in liquid nitrogen vapor phase. Analytical flow cytometry was used to check the purity and quantity of every magnetically sorted T cell population. Genomic DNA was isolated from every sorted fraction and measured by UV absorbance on a Nanodrop 2000c.

This entry is derived from a study of shared clonotypes between healthy human individuals (TCRdb year 2020). At the level of the whole study: Three men and a couple of women, aged 18 to 49 years, made up the cohort. To increase sequencing depth and limit assay-specific biases, TCR repertoire library preparation and sequencing were carried out by different laboratories using diverse techniques. Per donor, leukapheresis produced somewhere between about 0.85 and 10 billion PBMCs. To estimate repertoire size and how much clonotype sharing occurs between individuals, the study deeply sequenced the blood TCR repertoires of 5 or 6 healthy adults. For each donor, CD4 naive and CD4 memory were each given three plates, CD8 naive was given two plates, and CD8 memory was given one plate.

Using the deep immunoSEQ assay, TCR CDR3 regions were amplified from genomic DNA by multiplex PCR. For each cell subset, the extracted genomic DNA was distributed evenly across all wells of several immunoSEQ 96-well plates, and each plate served as one replicate. Each replicate PCR for sorted subsets received 150 to 250 ng genomic DNA, equal to 28,000 or so T cell genomes. Purified libraries were quantified with a Qubit 3.0 fluorometer, sized on a Bioanalyzer 2100, and re-quantified with the KAPA Library Quantification kit. A separate single-read 150-cycle Illumina NextSeq 550 flow cell was used to sequence each immunoSEQ 96-well plate. As for the original processing: Because the immunoSEQ output included only junctional sequences and no quality scores, the filtering could not be the same as the filtering used for full-length reads. To assign V/J genes and CDR3, sequences were annotated using PyIR, a Python wrapper for IgBLAST v1.9, with IMGT germline references. Reads with weak V/J assignments (E-value above 1e-6), missing CDR3, stop codons, out-of-frame junctions, or ambiguous translated residues were removed. V3J clonotypes were defined as sequences sharing an identical inferred V gene, J gene, and CDR3 amino acid sequence. The percentage overlap between two repertoires was calculated by dividing the number of shared unique clonotypes by the size of the smaller repertoire. Three approaches were used to assess repertoire richness: RTK rarefaction, the Chao1 estimator, and Recon v2.1 estimates of unobserved clonotypes. OLGA was used to compute generation probabilities for all TCRbeta clonotypes that the gDNA method yielded from several donors. TCRdb re-hosts the immuneACCESS table, in-frame sequences only. Its copies lack some clones; in the studies checked, an unresolved V gene accounts for under half of them, and the cause for the rest is not known. V and J calls and clone size follow that table, whereas D and trimming were derived from the DNA. The sample table shows 2,100,000 or so clones, and around 95% are seen once. The top ten hold less than 0.15% of the sample.

Beyond this particular receptor, the publication reports: Incomplete sequencing was indicated by rarefaction of sorted-subset datasets, despite the large sequencing depth. Only blood was sampled, and tissue TCR repertoires likely differ from those in blood. Across several donors, 4.5% to 6.5% of naive CD4, 3% to 4% of naive CD8, 2.3% of memory CD4, and about 0.4% of memory CD8 clonotypes were shared. The genetic and exposure-history diversity represented was limited by the small number of donors. Compared with non-shared clonotypes, the clonotypes found in all four sorted-subset donors had higher generation probabilities. Naive subsets generally had larger estimated clonotype richness than memory subsets did. Based on pairwise subsampling, the degree of clonotype sharing among donors was expected to be affected by sequencing depth.

The receptor was isolated from a man in his late teens or twenties in good health. The sample consisted of naive CD4+ T cells sorted from blood. What the cell subset or site label conveys for this sample: CD45RA+ positively selected. Here the chain combines TRBV10-2 and TRBJ1-3; the D gene remains uncertain. The bases are TGCGCCAGCAAGTTGGGCCTCTCTGGAAACACCATATATTTT. This translates into CASKLGLSGNTIYF.